These 4 T cell receptor beta chains share one sample of origin, sequenced in a study of T cells after yellow fever vaccination. TCRdb re-called the 5' RACE reads through MiXCR, storing one row per CDR3 protein. This table holds about 340,000 distinct CDR3 sequences, approximately 4% found once. The sample was PBMCs, taken 5 days after the yellow fever booster vaccination. These TCRs come from a man between 18 and 35 years old who received the YFV17D yellow fever vaccine.

CDR3 in amino acids: CASSLRDTYYEQYF. In nucleotides, the CDR3 is TGTGCCAGCAGTTTGAGGGACACATACTACGAGCAGTACTTC. V gene TRBV6-5 combines with J gene TRBJ2-7; a weak D match, TRBD1 (6 bases). V shed 4 bases and J shed 3 bases, with 13 bases lying between them. CDR1 is MNHEY and CDR2 is SVGAGI in the germline V gene. The CDR3 is made up of 14 amino acids.

V is TRBV7-9 and J is TRBJ2-2; D is unresolved. The CDR3 totals 16 residues. Germline CDR1 reads SEHNR; CDR2 reads FQNEAQ (reference sequence). The V gene lost 1 base and the J gene lost 1 base, with 10 bases spanning the gap. The CDR3 nucleotides read TGTGCCAGCAGCTTAGTTGGACCAATGAACACCGGGGAGCTGTTTTTT. It is translated as CASSLVGPMNTGELFF.

This clonotype came up a few times. The gene calls are TRBV10-3 and TRBJ2-7; 10 positions agree with TRBD1. Germline V gives CDR1 ENHRY, CDR2 SYGVKD. CDR3 length: 18 residues. With 0 bases clipped from V and 2 bases from J, the junction kept 10 bases outside the gene matches. The CDR3, as DNA: TGTGCCATCAGTGAGTCGAGGTTCTCCGGGACAGGGGCCTACGAGCAGTACTTC. It specifies CAISESRFSGTGAYEQYF.

This clonotype was detected many times. This rearrangement joins TRBV11-2 to TRBJ2-3, with TRBD1 matching 7 bases. Germline lookup yields CDR1 SGHAT and CDR2 FQNNGV. There are 14 residues in the CDR3. With 3 bases clipped from V and 1 base from J, the junction kept 1 base outside the gene matches. The CDR3 DNA is TGTGCCAGCAGCTTGGGACAGCGCACAGATACGCAGTATTTT. This codes for CASSLGQRTDTQYF.